This entry lists 6 T cell receptor beta chains sequenced from one sample in a study of blood T cell repertoires in COVID-19. Sequenced by immunoSEQ multiplex PCR; TCRdb stores in-frame clones only, minus some. The profile shows tens of thousands of clones, around 74% of them singletons. Source material: peripheral blood. The receptor set was obtained from a man in his 70s with COVID-19, enrolled during active disease.

The genes are TRBV21-1 and TRBJ1-1. TRBV21-1 is listed as a pseudogene. The CDR3 loop spans 13 amino acids. The CDR3 DNA sequence: TGTGCCAGATATGGGGGGGTGAACACTGAAGCTTTCTTT. The encoded protein is CARYGGVNTEAFF.

This clone showed up just a few times. The chain carries TRBV7-9 and TRBJ2-3; D possibly corresponds to TRBD1 (5 bases). The V end lost 3 bases, the J end lost 2 bases, and 6 bases lay between the germline ends. CDR3 length: 13 amino acids. CDR1 SEHNR and CDR2 FQNEAQ come from the germline V gene (reference sequence). The CDR3 protein is CASSLTATDTQYF. The CDR3 nucleotides are TGTGCCAGCAGCTTGACAGCCACAGATACGCAGTATTTT.

This clone has more than one count but fewer than ten. The rearrangement uses TRBV27 and TRBJ2-7; D might be TRBD2 (5 bases). Trimming took 3 bases from V and 4 from J, leaving 13 bases between them. CDR1 and CDR2 (germline): MNHEY, SMNVEV (reference sequence). CDR3 size: 14 residues. This chain's CDR3 is CASSFLPEGYEQYF. The CDR3 DNA follows: TGTGCCAGCAGTTTCCTCCCCGAGGGTTACGAGCAGTACTTC.

This clone was observed once. This chain uses TRBV29-1 with TRBJ2-7; TRBD2 agrees at 12 bases. This CDR3 comprises 13 residues. J was trimmed by 3 bases and V by 5 bases; bases with no gene match: 2. Germline assignment: CDR1 SQVTM and CDR2 ANQGSEA. The CDR3 DNA is TGCAGCGTTTTGACTAGCGGGAGCTACGAGCAGTACTTC. Encoded protein: CSVLTSGSYEQYF.

The chain joins TRBV6-5 to TRBJ1-5; possibly TRBD1 for D (5 bases). Deletions cut 4 bases from V and 6 bases from J, with 13 bases between. The CDR3 has 14 residues. Germline CDR1 is MNHEY and CDR2 is SVGAGI. The CDR3, as DNA: TGTGCCAGCAGTTCCCTCGGGGGTGGTCAGCCCCAGCATTTT. Protein product: CASSSLGGGQPQHF.

This chain links TRBV5-4 with TRBJ2-3; 7 bases agree with TRBD2. The CDR3 is 15 amino acids. The V and J ends lost 1 base and 5 bases, in that order; junction bases with no gene match: 7. CDR1 and CDR2 from the germline V gene are SGHNT and YYREEE (reference sequence). As DNA, the CDR3 is TGTGCCAGCAGCTTGACCGGGACTAAAGAAGATACGCAGTATTTT. Translating it yields CASSLTGTKEDTQYF.